The present T cell receptor (beta chain) was sequenced within a study of control samples from healthy donors and cancer patients. This clone was picked up one time. The repertoire was sequenced with immunoSEQ multiplex PCR; TCRdb's copy has only in-frame clones and lacks some. The profile shows some 130,000 clones, around 92% of them singletons. After removal of 5 bases from V and 0 bases from J, the junction contained 3 bases not matched to a gene. The CDR3 has 15 amino acids. Germline-derived CDR1 and CDR2 are MDHEN and SYDVKM. V usage is TRBV28 and J usage is TRBJ1-4; 7 positions match TRBD1. The origin of this receptor is a woman between 50 and 59 years old in good health. The specimen was blood. CDR3 sequence reads: CASSGTGATNEKLFF. The DNA for the CDR3 is TGTGCCAGCAGTGGCACAGGGGCAACTAATGAAAAACTGTTTTTT.